Following are 15 T cell receptor beta chains from one sample sequenced in a study of breast tumors, draining lymph nodes, adjacent tissues. Axillary draining lymph nodes of breast cancer patients supplied the node samples. TCRdb reprocessed the multiplex PCR reads via MiXCR and lists one record per CDR3 protein. The sample carries 200,000 to 250,000 distinct CDR3 sequences, under 40% recorded once. The sample comprised axillary lymph node tissue. These receptors all stem from a female donor with breast cancer. Some clones in this sample may be carry-over from other donors' samples.

This clonotype was found a few times. The chain is built from TRBV29-1 and TRBJ1-5, with 9 bases fitting TRBD1. The CDR3 is 11 residues long. With V trimmed by 4 bases and J by 14 bases, 6 bases remained unmatched. Germline values: CDR1 SQVTM, CDR2 ANQGSEA. Here the CDR3 reads CSVVTGGHEHF. CDR3 sequence (DNA): TGCAGCGTTGTTACAGGGGGCCACGAGCATTTT.

This clonotype was seen a few times. The chain carries TRBV12-3 or TRBV12-4 and TRBJ2-3; 12 nucleotides line up with TRBD2. The CDR3 loop spans 17 amino acids. The V gene end was trimmed by 2 bases and the J gene end by 4 bases; junction bases not matched to a gene: 7. The CDR3 DNA follows: TGTGCCAGCAGTTTATACGCTAGCGGGGGGGGGTCAGATACGCAGTATTTT. Translation: CASSLYASGGGSDTQYF.

This clonotype was seen many times. This chain links TRBV2 with TRBJ1-2; a weak D match, TRBD1 (6 bases). Trimming shortened V by 6 bases and J by 5 bases, and 13 bases separated the two germline ends. CDR3 size: 13 residues. Germline lookup yields CDR1 SNHLY and CDR2 FYNNEI. CDR3 sequence reads: CASRRTEAYGYTF. In DNA form, the CDR3 reads TGTGCCAGCAGAAGGACAGAAGCTTATGGCTACACCTTC.

This clonotype came up many times. The chain is built from TRBV30 and TRBJ1-2, with D hard to call. Germline CDR1 GTSNPN, CDR2 SVGIG (reference sequence). V lost 3 bases to trimming and J lost 8 bases, with 22 bases between them. This CDR3 is built from 15 residues. The CDR3 spells CAWSLSPVAIAGYTF. The CDR3 DNA follows: TGTGCCTGGAGCCTATCGCCGGTAGCTATTGCGGGCTACACCTTC.

The chain is built from TRBV4-1 and TRBJ2-1, with 11 bases aligning to TRBD2. Germline assignment: CDR1 MGHRA and CDR2 YSYEKL. V gave up 3 bases and J gave up 4 bases; unmatched junction bases: 2. This CDR3 is 15 amino acids long. CDR3 in amino acids: CASSQIAGGYNEQFF. The CDR3 nucleotides are TGCGCCAGCAGCCAGATAGCGGGAGGGTACAATGAGCAGTTCTTC.

Points on this clonotype: This may arise from a read error, as a much more abundant clone is one base away. The chain recombines TRBV12-3 or TRBV12-4 with TRBJ1-2; D possibly corresponds to TRBD1 (5 bases). The CDR3 has 14 residues. Trimming left V 4 bases short and J 0 bases short, with 9 bases between. The CDR3 loop is CASSCDRPNYGYTF. The CDR3 region has the DNA TGTGCCAGCAGTTGCGACAGACCTAACTATGGCTACACCTTC.

This clonotype was detected many times. The chain combines TRBV7-8 with TRBJ1-2; a possible D gene is TRBD1 (5 bases). Trimming removed 1 base from V and 2 bases from J, with 11 bases in between. Germline V gene lookup returns CDR1 SGHVS and CDR2 FQNEAQ. This CDR3 has 15 amino acids. This CDR3 is CASSLEAGPNYGYTF. The DNA of the CDR3 is TGTGCCAGCAGCTTAGAAGCAGGGCCCAACTATGGCTACACCTTC.

The rearrangement joins TRBV28 to TRBJ2-7; a possible D gene is TRBD2 (6 bases). Germline CDR1 MDHEN, CDR2 SYDVKM. V was trimmed by 8 bases and J by 3 bases, leaving 17 bases between them. CDR3 length: 14 residues. The chain's CDR3 is CASGPRDSDYEQYF. DNA of the CDR3: TGTGCCAGCGGTCCGCGGGACTCCGACTACGAGCAGTACTTC.

This clonotype was detected ten times or more. V is TRBV29-1 and J is TRBJ1-6; the D is unclear. The germline V gene has CDR1 SQVTM and CDR2 ANQGSEA. The CDR3 totals 13 residues. V gave up 7 bases and J gave up 10 bases, with 17 bases separating them. The chain's CDR3 is CSASRTPDSPLHF. CDR3 DNA: TGCAGCGCCTCGAGGACCCCTGACTCACCCCTCCACTTT.

V gene TRBV7-2 combines with J gene TRBJ1-5, with TRBD1 identical over 12 bases. This CDR3 region has 16 residues. CDR1 SGHTA and CDR2 FQGNSA come from the germline V gene. Trimming took 6 bases from V and 5 from J; bases not matched to a gene: 8. The CDR3 DNA follows: TGTGCCAGCAGACCCGCGGGACAGGGGGCCGATCAGCCCCAGCATTTT. This codes for CASRPAGQGADQPQHF.

This clonotype has a count of ten or more. The V call is TRBV3-1, the J call TRBJ2-7; 8 nucleotides agree with TRBD2. The CDR3 contains 15 residues. The V segment lost 1 base and the J segment 1 base; nucleotides outside the gene matches: 3. CDR1 is LGHDT, CDR2 YNNKEL, per germline (reference sequence). The CDR3 sequence: CASSQGLANSYEQYF. The CDR3 DNA follows: TGTGCCAGCAGCCAAGGACTAGCGAATTCCTACGAGCAGTACTTC.

This clonotype came up many times. The chain recombines TRBV24-1 with TRBJ2-2; D is undetermined. Trimming took 4 bases from V and 3 from J, leaving 5 bases between them. Germline V gene data show CDR1 as KGHDR and CDR2 as SFDVKD. The CDR3 covers 13 residues. The CDR3 sequence: CATSDLDTGELFF. The CDR3 nucleotides are TGTGCCACCAGTGACCTCGACACCGGGGAGCTGTTTTTT.

This clonotype was seen repeatedly, ten times or more. This chain links TRBV29-1 with TRBJ2-1; TRBD2 matches at 14 bases. The CDR3 sequence is 15 residues long. Looked up from germline, CDR1 is SQVTM and CDR2 is ANQGSEA. J lost 8 bases, V lost 2 bases, and 5 bases had no gene match. The CDR3 loop reads CSVEQGLAGVDEQFF. For the CDR3, the DNA is TGCAGCGTTGAACAGGGACTAGCGGGAGTTGATGAGCAGTTCTTC.

This clonotype was recorded a few times. Just one base apart from a much larger clone, this may be a read error. The genes are TRBV7-8 and TRBJ1-6, with a possible D match to TRBD1 (6 bases). The CDR3 runs to 19 residues. The germline gives CDR1 SGHVS, CDR2 FQNEAQ. Trimming left V 0 bases short and J 9 bases short, with 24 bases between. CDR3 DNA: TGTGCCAGCAGCTTAGCTAGGGGGATCGAGACGGTGGAGCGTTCACCCCTCCACTTT. Its translation is CASSLARGIETVERSPLHF.

This clonotype occurred a few times. The chain has TRBV6-5 and TRBJ2-1; 7 nucleotides match TRBD2. This CDR3 region has 15 residues. V lost 5 bases and J lost 7; bases outside the gene matches: 11. CDR1 is MNHEY, CDR2 SVGAGI, per germline. The DNA for the CDR3 is TGTGCCAGCAGTCACGGGCGGGAGTTTGGGAATGAGCAGTTCTTC. It encodes CASSHGREFGNEQFF.